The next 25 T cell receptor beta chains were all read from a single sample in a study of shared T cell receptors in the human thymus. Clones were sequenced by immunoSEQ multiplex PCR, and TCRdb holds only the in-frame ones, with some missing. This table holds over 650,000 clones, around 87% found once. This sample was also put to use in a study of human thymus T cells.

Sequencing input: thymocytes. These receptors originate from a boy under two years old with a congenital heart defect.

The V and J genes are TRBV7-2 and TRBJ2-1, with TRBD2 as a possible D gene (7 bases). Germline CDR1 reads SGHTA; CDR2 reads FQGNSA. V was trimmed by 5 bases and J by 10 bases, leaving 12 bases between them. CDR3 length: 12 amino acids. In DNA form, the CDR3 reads TGTGCCAGCAGCAAAAGGGGGGGCGAGCAGTTCTTC. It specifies CASSKRGGEQFF.

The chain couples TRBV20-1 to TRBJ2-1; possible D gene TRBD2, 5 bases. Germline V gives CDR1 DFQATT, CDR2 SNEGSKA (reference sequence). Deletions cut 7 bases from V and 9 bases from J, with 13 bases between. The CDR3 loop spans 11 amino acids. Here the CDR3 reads CSGSGEGEQFF. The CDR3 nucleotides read TGCAGTGGATCCGGAGAGGGTGAGCAGTTCTTC.

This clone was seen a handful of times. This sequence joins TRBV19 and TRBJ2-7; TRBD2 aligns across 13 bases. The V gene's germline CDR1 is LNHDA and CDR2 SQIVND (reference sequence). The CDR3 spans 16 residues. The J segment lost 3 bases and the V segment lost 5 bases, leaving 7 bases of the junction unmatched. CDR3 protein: CASSPGLAGDDYEQYF. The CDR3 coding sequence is TGTGCCAGTAGTCCAGGACTAGCGGGAGACGACTACGAGCAGTACTTC.

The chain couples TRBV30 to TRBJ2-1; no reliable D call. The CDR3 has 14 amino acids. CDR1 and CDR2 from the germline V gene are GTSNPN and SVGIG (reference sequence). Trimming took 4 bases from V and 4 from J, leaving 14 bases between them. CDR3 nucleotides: TGTGCCTGGAACGCGGCACCTAATTACAATGAGCAGTTCTTC. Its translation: CAWNAAPNYNEQFF.

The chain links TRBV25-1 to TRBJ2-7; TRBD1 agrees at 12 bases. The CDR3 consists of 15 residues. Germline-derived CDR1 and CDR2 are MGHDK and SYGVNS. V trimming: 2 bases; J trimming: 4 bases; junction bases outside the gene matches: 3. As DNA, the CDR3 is TGTGCCAGCAGTGAACGGGACAGGGGGCTATACGAGCAGTACTTC. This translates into CASSERDRGLYEQYF.

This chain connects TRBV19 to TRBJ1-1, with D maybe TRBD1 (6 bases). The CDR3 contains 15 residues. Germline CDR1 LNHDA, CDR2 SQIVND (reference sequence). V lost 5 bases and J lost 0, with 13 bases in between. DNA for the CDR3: TGTGCCAGTAGTGGTATGGGGGCCCTGAACACTGAAGCTTTCTTT. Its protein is CASSGMGALNTEAFF.

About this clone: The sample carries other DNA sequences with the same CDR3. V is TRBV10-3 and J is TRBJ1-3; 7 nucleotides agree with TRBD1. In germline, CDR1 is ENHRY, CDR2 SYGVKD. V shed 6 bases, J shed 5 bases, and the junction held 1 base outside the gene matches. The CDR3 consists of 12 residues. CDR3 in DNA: TGTGCCATCAGGGGACAGAGAAACACCATATATTTT. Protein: CAIRGQRNTIYF.

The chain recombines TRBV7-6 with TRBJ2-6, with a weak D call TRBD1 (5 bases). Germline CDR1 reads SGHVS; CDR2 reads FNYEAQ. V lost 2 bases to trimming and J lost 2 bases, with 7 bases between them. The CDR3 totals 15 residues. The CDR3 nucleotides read TGTGCCAGCAGCTTACAGGGTGCTGGGGCCAACGTCCTGACTTTC. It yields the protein CASSLQGAGANVLTF.

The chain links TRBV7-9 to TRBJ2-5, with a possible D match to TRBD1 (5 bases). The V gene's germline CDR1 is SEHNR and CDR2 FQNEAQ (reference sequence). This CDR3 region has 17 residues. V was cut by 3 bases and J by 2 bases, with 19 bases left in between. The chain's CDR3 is CASSFPRTGHQQETQYF. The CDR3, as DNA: TGTGCCAGCAGCTTCCCGCGAACAGGACACCAACAAGAGACCCAGTACTTC.

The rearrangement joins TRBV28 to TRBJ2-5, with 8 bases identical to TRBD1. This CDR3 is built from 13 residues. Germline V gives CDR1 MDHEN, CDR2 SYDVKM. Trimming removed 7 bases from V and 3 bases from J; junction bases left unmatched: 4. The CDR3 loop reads CASKGQGKETQYF. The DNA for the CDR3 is TGTGCCAGCAAAGGACAGGGTAAAGAGACCCAGTACTTC.

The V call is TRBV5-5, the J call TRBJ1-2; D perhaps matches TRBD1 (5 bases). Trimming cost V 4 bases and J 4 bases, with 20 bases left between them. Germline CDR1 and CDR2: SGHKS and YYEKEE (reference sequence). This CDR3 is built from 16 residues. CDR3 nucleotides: TGTGCCAGCAGCCCACTTGATGGGGGGGTCATCTATGGCTACACCTTC. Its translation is CASSPLDGGVIYGYTF.

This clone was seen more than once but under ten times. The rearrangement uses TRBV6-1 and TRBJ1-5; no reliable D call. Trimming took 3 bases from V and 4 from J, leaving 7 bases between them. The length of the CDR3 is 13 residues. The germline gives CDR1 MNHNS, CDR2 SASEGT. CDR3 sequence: CASSEAGNQPQHF. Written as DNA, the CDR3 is TGTGCCAGCAGTGAGGCAGGTAATCAGCCCCAGCATTTT.

In DNA form, the CDR3 reads TGTGCCAGCAGCTTACTAGCGGACAATGAGCAGTTCTTC. It specifies CASSLLADNEQFF. The chain uses TRBV5-6 and TRBJ2-1; 8 bases line up with TRBD2. Germline V gives CDR1 SGHDT, CDR2 YYEEEE. With V trimmed by 2 bases and J by 5 bases, 0 bases remained unmatched. The CDR3 spans 13 residues.

In nucleotides, the CDR3 is TGTGCCAGCAGTTCAACCCCCAATCCCACAGTAGTCAGGGTCGATGGATTCTCCTACGAGCAGTACTTC. Protein: CASSSTPNPTVVRVDGFSYEQYF. V gene TRBV28 combines with J gene TRBJ2-7; weak D call: TRBD1 (5 bases). The V gene lost 4 bases and the J gene lost 0 bases, with 37 bases spanning the gap. The V gene's germline CDR1 is MDHEN and CDR2 SYDVKM. This CDR3 is built from 23 residues.

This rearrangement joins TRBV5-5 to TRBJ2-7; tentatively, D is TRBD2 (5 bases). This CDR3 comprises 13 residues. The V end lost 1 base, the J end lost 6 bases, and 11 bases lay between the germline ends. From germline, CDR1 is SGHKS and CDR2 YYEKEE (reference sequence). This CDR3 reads CASSLKLSGEQYF. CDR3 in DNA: TGTGCCAGCAGCTTGAAGTTAAGCGGCGAGCAGTACTTC. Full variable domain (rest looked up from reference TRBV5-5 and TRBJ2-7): DAGVTQSPTHLIKTRGQQVTLRCSPISGHKSVSWYQQVLGQGPQFIFQYYEKEERGRGNFPDRFSARQFPNYSSELNVNALLLGDSALYLCASSLKLSGEQYFGPGTRLTVT.

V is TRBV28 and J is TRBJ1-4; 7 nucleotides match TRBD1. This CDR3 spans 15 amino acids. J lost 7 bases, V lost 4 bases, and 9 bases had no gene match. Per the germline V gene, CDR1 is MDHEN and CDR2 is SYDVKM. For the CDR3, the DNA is TGTGCCAGCAGTTGGGCGAGACAGGGTTGTGAAAAACTGTTTTTT. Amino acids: CASSWARQGCEKLFF.

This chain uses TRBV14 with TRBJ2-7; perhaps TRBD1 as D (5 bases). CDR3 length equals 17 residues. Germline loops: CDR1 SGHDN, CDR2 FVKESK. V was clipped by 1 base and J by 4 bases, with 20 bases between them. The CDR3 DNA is TGTGCCAGCAGCCAAGCGTTGGGGCAGCCCTACGGGTACGAGCAGTACTTC. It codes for CASSQALGQPYGYEQYF.

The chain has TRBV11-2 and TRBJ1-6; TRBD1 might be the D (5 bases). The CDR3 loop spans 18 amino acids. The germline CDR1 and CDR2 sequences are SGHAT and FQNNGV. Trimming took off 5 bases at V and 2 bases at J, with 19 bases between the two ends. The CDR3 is CASSPREGEGTYNSPLHF. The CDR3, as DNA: TGTGCCAGCAGCCCCCGCGAAGGGGAAGGGACCTATAATTCACCCCTCCACTTT.

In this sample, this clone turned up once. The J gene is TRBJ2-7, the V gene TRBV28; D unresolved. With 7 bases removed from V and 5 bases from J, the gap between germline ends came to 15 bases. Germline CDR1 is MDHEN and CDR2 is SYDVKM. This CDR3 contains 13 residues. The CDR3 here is CASNCQARHEQYF. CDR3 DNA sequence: TGTGCCAGCAATTGTCAGGCAAGGCACGAGCAGTACTTC.

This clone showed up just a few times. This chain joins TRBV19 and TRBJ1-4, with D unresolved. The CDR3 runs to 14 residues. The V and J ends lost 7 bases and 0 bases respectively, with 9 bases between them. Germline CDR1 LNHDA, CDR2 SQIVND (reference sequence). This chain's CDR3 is CASTQGATNEKLFF. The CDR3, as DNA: TGTGCCAGTACCCAAGGAGCAACTAATGAAAAACTGTTTTTT.

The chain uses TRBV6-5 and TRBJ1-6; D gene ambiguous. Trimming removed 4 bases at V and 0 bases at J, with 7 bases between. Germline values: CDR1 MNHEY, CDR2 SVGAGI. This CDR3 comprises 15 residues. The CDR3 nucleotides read TGTGCCAGCAGTTCCCGGAGCTCCTATAATTCACCCCTCCACTTT. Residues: CASSSRSSYNSPLHF.

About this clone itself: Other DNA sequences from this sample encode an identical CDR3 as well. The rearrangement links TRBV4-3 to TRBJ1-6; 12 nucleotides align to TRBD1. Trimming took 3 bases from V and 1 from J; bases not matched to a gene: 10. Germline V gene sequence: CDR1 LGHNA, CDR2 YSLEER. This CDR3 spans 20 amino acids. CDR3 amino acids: CASSQKRPGQGASYNSPLHF. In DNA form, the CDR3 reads TGCGCCAGCAGCCAGAAACGGCCGGGACAGGGGGCTTCCTATAATTCACCCCTCCACTTT.

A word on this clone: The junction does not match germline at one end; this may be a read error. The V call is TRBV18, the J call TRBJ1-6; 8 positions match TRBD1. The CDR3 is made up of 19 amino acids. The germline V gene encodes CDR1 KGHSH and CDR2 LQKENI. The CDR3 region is CASSPHGYRETGDNSPLHF. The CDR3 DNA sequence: TGTGCCAGCTCACCACACGGGTATCGGGAGACAGGGGATAACTCACCCCTCCACTTT. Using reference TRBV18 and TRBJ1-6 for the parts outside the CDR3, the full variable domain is NAGVMQNPRHLVRRRGQEARLRCSPMKGHSHVYWYRQLPEEGLKFMVYLQKENIIDESGMPKERFSAEFPKEGPSILRIQQVVRGDSAAYFCASSPHGYRETGDNSPLHFGNGTRLTVT.

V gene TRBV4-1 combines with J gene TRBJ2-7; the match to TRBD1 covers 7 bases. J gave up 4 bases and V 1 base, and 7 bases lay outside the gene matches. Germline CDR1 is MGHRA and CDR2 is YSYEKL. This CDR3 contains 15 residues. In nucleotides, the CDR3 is TGCGCCAGCAGCCAAGGTGACAGGGTCCATTACGAGCAGTACTTC. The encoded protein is CASSQGDRVHYEQYF.

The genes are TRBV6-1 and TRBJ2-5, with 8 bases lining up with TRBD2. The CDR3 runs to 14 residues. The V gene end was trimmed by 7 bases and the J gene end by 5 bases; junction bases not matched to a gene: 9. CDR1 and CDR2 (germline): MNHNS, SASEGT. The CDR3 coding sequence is TGTGCCAGCATTCCTGCGGGGGGCGAGGAGACCCAGTACTTC. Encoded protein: CASIPAGGEETQYF.